This T cell receptor (beta chain) was recorded in a study of patients and donors after allogeneic stem cell transplantation. There are 11 residues in the CDR3. Trimming stripped 7 bases from V and 5 bases from J, with 11 bases between. Germline values: CDR1 SQVTM, CDR2 ANQGSEA. In this sample, this clonotype turned up many times. MiXCR was run by TCRdb on the RT-PCR reads, yielding one entry per CDR3 protein. The repertoire holds hundreds of thousands of distinct CDR3 sequences, with 16% as singletons. Sequences were obtained from blood, either unsorted or a sorted T cell fraction (not recorded which). The chain carries TRBV29-1 and TRBJ2-5, with D perhaps matching TRBD2 (7 bases). This sequence was found in a human donor who was either an allogeneic HSCT recipient or a stem cell or donor lymphocyte infusion donor (not recorded which). It is not recorded whose cells these are; they may come from a transplant donor. DNA for the CDR3: TGCAGCGCGGGGGGCTGGGAGACCCAGTACTTC. This translates into CSAGGWETQYF. The whole variable domain, remainder taken from reference TRBV29-1 and TRBJ2-5, is SAVISQKPSRDICQRGTSLTIQCQVDSQVTMMFWYRQQPGQSLTLIATANQGSEATYESGFVIDKFPISRPNLTFSTLTVSNMSPEDSSIYLCSAGGWETQYFGPGTRLLVL.